A single T cell receptor beta chain is shown here with its context. Assay used: immunoSEQ multiplex PCR; TCRdb lists only in-frame clones, some missing. In the table there are 200,000 or so clones, about 91% of which are singletons. Germline trimming cut 1 base from V and 4 bases from J; bases unmatched to any gene: 4. The CDR3 consists of 16 residues. The germline gives CDR1 SGHDT, CDR2 YYEEEE. These data belong to a study of blood T cell repertoires in COVID-19. Study in general: Italy, Spain and the United States were the sources of the convalescent and acute COVID-19 samples.

Input material: PBMCs or T cells enriched from blood (not recorded which). The chain combines TRBV5-6 with TRBJ2-5; 13 bases agree with TRBD2. The sequence was obtained from a woman between 35 and 50 years old with acute COVID-19. The CDR3 sequence: CASSLRTSGRSETQYF. The CDR3 nucleotides are TGTGCCAGCAGCTTGAGGACTAGCGGGAGATCAGAGACCCAGTACTTC.